These 5 T cell receptor beta chains came from one sample sequenced in a study of read filtering for tumor transcriptome and immune sequencing. The library was built from 400 to 500 ng RNA with molecular barcoded adaptors for alpha/delta and beta/gamma chains. TCRdb ran MiXCR on the reads and lists one entry per CDR3 protein. The sample gives tens of thousands of distinct CDR3 sequences, roughly 12% of which show up once; 14% to 15% is in the top ten. Sequenced material: a population of CD138-negative cells sorted from bone marrow. These receptor sequences come from a donor at least 40 years old with multiple myeloma.

The V call is TRBV7-2, the J call TRBJ2-1; the match to TRBD2 covers 7 bases. Trimming removed 5 bases from V and 6 bases from J; junction bases left unmatched: 16. The CDR3 has 17 amino acids. In germline, CDR1 is SGHTA, CDR2 FQGNSA. CDR3 loop: CASSPGGTVKGINEQFF. As DNA, the CDR3 is TGTGCCAGCAGCCCGGGAGGAACAGTGAAAGGTATCAATGAGCAGTTCTTC.

This clonotype was seen many times. V is TRBV20-1 and J is TRBJ1-2; a weak D match, TRBD1 (6 bases). V lost 1 base and J lost 3, with 9 bases in between. Germline V lookup: CDR1 DFQATT, CDR2 SNEGSKA (reference sequence). CDR3 length: 13 amino acids. The CDR3 region has the DNA TGCAGTGCTAGAGCCCCAGGGGACTATGGCTACACCTTC. This sequence encodes CSARAPGDYGYTF.

This clonotype has ten or more counts. The chain carries TRBV5-1 and TRBJ2-5; 13 bases fit TRBD2. Germline V gene data show CDR1 as SGHRS and CDR2 as YFSETQ. The V segment lost 2 bases and the J segment 5 bases; nucleotides outside the gene matches: 3. The CDR3 is 15 residues long. CDR3 nucleotide sequence: TGCGCCAGCAGCTTACTAGCGGGAGGGAGTGAGACCCAGTACTTC. It is translated as CASSLLAGGSETQYF.

The chain has TRBV1 and TRBJ2-3; the table's D call, TRBD2, was not checked against the DNA. TRBV1 is listed as a pseudogene. The CDR3 runs to 19 residues. CDR3: CTSSQEGTSGLGTTDTQYF. As DNA, the CDR3 is TGCACCAGCAGCCAAGAGGGCACAAGCGGACTAGGAACGACAGATACGCAGTATTTT.

This clonotype came up many times. This chain uses TRBV7-9 with TRBJ1-2; 7 positions agree with TRBD1. The V gene's germline CDR1 is SEHNR and CDR2 FQNEAQ (reference sequence). The CDR3 sequence is 14 residues long. V gave up 5 bases and J gave up 6 bases; unmatched junction bases: 9. CDR3 nucleotide sequence: TGTGCCAGCAGCCCCCCCGGGACAGCGAATGGCTACACCTTC. Translated: CASSPPGTANGYTF.